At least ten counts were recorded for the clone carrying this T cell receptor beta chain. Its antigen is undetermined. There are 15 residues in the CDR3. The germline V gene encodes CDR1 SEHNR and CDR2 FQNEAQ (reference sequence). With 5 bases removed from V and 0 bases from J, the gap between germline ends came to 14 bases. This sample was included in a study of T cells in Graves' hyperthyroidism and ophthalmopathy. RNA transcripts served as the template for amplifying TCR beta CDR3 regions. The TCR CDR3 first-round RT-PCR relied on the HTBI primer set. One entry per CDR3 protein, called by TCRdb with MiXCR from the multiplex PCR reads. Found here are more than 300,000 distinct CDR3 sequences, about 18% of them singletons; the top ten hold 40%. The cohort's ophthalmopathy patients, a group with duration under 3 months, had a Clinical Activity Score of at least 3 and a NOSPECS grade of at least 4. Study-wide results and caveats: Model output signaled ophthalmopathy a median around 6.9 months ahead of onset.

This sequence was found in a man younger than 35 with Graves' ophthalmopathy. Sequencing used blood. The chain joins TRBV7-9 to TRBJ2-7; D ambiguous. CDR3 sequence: CASSNGDGSSYEQYF. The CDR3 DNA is TGTGCCAGCAGCAATGGAGACGGAAGCTCCTACGAGCAGTACTTC.